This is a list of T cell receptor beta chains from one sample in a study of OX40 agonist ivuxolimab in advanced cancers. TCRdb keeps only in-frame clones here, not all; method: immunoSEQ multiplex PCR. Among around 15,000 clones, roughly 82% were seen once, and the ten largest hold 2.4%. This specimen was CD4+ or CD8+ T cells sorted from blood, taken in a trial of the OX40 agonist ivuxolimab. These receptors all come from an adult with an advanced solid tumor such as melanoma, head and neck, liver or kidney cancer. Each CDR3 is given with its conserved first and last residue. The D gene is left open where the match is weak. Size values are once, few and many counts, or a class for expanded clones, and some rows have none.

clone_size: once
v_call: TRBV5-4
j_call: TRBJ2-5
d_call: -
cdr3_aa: CASSLIPGETQYF
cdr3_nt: TGTGCCAGCAGCTTGATCCCGGGAGAGACCCAGTACTTC

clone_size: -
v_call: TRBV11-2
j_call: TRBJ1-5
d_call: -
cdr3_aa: CASSLGPGAVSWPQHF
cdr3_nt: TGTGCCAGCAGCTTAGGGCCAGGGGCCGTCTCCTGGCCCCAGCATTTT

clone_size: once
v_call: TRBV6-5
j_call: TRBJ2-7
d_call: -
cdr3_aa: CASHRDGTYEQYF
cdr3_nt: TGTGCCAGCCACCGGGACGGAACCTACGAGCAGTACTTC

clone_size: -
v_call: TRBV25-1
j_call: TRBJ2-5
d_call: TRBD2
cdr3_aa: CASSRGLAGAIGETQYF
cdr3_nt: TGTGCCAGCAGCCGAGGACTAGCGGGAGCGATAGGAGAGACCCAGTACTTC

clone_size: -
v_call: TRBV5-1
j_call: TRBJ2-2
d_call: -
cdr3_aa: CASREGWGTGELFF
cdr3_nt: TGCGCCAGCAGAGAGGGTTGGGGCACCGGGGAGCTGTTTTTT

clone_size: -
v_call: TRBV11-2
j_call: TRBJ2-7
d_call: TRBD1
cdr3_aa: CASSRSMGTGDYEQYF
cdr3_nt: TGTGCCAGCAGCCGTTCGATGGGGACAGGAGACTACGAGCAGTACTTC

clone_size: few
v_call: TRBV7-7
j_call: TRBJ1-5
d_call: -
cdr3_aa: CASSFQPAGYREPQHF
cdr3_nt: TGTGCCAGCAGCTTTCAGCCAGCAGGCTATAGGGAGCCCCAGCATTTT

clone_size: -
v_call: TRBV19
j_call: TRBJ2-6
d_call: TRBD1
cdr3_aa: CASSIGQGAAGANVLTF
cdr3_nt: TGTGCCAGTAGTATTGGGCAGGGGGCGGCCGGGGCCAACGTCCTGACTTTC

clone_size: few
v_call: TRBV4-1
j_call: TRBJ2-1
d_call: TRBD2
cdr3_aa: CASSARTSSLYNEQFF
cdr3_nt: TGCGCCAGCAGCGCAAGGACTAGCAGCCTCTACAATGAGCAGTTCTTC

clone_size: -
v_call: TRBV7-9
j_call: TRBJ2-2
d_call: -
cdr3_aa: CASRPTAKTGELFF
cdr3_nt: TGTGCCAGCAGACCGACAGCGAAGACCGGGGAGCTGTTTTTT

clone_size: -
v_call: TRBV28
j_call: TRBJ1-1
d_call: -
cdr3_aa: CASTTRGETEAFF
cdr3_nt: TGTGCCAGCACCACGAGGGGGGAAACTGAAGCTTTCTTT

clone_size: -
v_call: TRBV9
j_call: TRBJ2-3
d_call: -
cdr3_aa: CASSVGNTQYF
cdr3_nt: TGTGCCAGCAGCGTAGGTAATACGCAGTATTTT

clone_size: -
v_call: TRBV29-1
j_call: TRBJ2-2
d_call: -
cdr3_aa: CSARDVGELFF
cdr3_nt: TGCAGCGCACGGGATGTCGGGGAGCTGTTTTTT

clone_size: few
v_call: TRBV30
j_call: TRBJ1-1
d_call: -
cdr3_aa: CAWSVAENTEAFF
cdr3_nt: TGTGCCTGGAGTGTAGCAGAAAACACTGAAGCTTTCTTT

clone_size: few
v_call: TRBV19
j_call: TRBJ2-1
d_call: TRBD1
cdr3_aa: CASSSDRGNEQFF
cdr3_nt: TGTGCCAGTAGTAGTGACAGGGGGAATGAGCAGTTCTTC

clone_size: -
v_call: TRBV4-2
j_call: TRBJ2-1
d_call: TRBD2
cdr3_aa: CASSFGTSGNNEQFF
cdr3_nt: TGTGCCAGCAGCTTCGGGACTAGCGGAAACAATGAGCAGTTCTTC

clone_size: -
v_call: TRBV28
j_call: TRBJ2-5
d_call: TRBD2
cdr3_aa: CASSRRGTSGRGVQETQYF
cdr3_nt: TGTGCCAGCAGCAGACGAGGGACTAGCGGGAGAGGGGTTCAAGAGACCCAGTACTTC

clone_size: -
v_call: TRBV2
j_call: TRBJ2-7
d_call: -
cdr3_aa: CASSFDYEQYF
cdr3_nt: TGTGCCAGCAGTTTTGACTACGAGCAGTACTTC

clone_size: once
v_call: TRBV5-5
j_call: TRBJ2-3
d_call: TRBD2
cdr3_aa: CASSLVASGSQYTDTQYF
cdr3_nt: TGTGCCAGCAGCTTGGTCGCTAGCGGGAGTCAATACACAGATACGCAGTATTTT

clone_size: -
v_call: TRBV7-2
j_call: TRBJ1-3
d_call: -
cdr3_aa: CASSLGTGPNTIYF
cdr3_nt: TGTGCCAGCAGCTTAGGGACCGGACCAAACACCATATATTTT

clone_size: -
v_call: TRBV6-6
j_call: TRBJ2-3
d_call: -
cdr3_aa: CASSTTDTQYF
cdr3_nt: TGTGCCAGCAGCACCACAGATACGCAGTATTTT